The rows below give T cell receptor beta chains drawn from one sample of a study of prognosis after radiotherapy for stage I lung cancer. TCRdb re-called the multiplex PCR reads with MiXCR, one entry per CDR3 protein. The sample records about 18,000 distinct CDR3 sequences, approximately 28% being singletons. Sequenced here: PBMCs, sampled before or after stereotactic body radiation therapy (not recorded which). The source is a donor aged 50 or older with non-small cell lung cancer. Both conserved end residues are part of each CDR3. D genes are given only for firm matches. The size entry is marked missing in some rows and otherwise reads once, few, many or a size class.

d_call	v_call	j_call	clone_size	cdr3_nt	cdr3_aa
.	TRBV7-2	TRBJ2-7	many	TGTGCCAGCAGCTTAGCGGAGGTGCAGTACTTC	CASSLAEVQYF
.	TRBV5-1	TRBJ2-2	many	TGCGCCAGCAGCTCCCCCACCGGGAAATTGAACACCGGGGAGCTGTTTTTT	CASSSPTGKLNTGELFF
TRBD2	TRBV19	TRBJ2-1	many	TGTGCCAGTAGTATCGGGACTAGCGGGAGCTACAATGAGCAGTTCTTC	CASSIGTSGSYNEQFF
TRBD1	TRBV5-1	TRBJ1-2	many	TGCGCCAGCAGCTTGGACGGGACAGGGGGCTTTGGCTACACCTTC	CASSLDGTGGFGYTF
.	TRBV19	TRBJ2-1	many	TGTGCCAGTAGTATAGGAAATGAGCAGTTCTTC	CASSIGNEQFF
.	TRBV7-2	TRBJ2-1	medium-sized	TGTGCCAGCAGCCTAGAAGGGACTGTCTACAATGAGCAGTTCTTC	CASSLEGTVYNEQFF
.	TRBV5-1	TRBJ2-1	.	TGCGCCAGTCGATGGGCAGTACCTTACAATGAGCAGTTCTTC	CASRWAVPYNEQFF
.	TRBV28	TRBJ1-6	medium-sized	TGTGCCAGCAGTTTACCCGGTCGGACCCTCCACTTT	CASSLPGRTLHF
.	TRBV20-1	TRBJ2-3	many	TGCAGTGGCGGGTTGGGGACAGATACGCAGTATTTT	CSGGLGTDTQYF
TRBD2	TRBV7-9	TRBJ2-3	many	TGTGCCAGCAGCGTCCGGGGGCGGGAGGGAACCACAGATACGCAGTATTTT	CASSVRGREGTTDTQYF
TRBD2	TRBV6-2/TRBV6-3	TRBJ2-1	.	TGTGCCAGCAGTTACTGTTCTGGGGGACTAGCGGGAGATTATGAGCAGTTCTTC	CASSYCSGGLAGDYEQFF
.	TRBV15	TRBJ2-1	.	TGTGCCACCAGCAGACATCCCGGCAATGATCAGTTCTTC	CATSRHPGNDQFF
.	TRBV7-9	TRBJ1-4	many	TGTGCCAGCAGCCAACAGGGAGCTAATGAAAAACTGTTTTTT	CASSQQGANEKLFF
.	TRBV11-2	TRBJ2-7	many	TGTGCCAGCAGCTTATCTTGGACAGTGGCCTACGAGCAGTACTTC	CASSLSWTVAYEQYF
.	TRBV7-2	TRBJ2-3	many	TGTGCCAGCAGCTCGGCAGGGTTAAGCACAGATACGCAGTATTTT	CASSSAGLSTDTQYF
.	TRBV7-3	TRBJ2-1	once	TGTGCCAGCAGCATAAGCCGGGACCAGAATCCCGATGAGCAGTTCTTC	CASSISRDQNPDEQFF
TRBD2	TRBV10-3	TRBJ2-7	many	TGTGCCATCAGAGGGACTAGCGGGAGGGACGCCGAGCAGTACTTC	CAIRGTSGRDAEQYF
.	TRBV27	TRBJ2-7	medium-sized	TGTGCCAGCAGTTATGGGGTTGGCCCTGACGGGAAAGCCGTGTACGAGCAGTACTTC	CASSYGVGPDGKAVYEQYF
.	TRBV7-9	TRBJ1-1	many	TGTGCCAGCAGCGTAGGCAGGAAGAACACTGAAGCTTTCTTT	CASSVGRKNTEAFF
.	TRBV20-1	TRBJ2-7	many	TGCAGCGCCGGCCGGATGCATCCCTACGAGCAGTACTTC	CSAGRMHPYEQYF
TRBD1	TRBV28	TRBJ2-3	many	TGTGCCAGCAGTTTAATTTATGAGTCAGGGGGCCTCGCTGTTACGCAGTATTTT	CASSLIYESGGLAVTQYF
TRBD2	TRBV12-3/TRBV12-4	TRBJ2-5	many	TGTGCCAGCAGTTACCTAGCGGGGGAAGAGACCCAGTACTTC	CASSYLAGEETQYF
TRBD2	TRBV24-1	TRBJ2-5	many	TGTGCCACCAGTGATTTTACGGGAGGGGAGACCCAGTACTTC	CATSDFTGGETQYF
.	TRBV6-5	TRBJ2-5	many	TGTGCCAGCAGTTACTCGGGAGAGGGGGAGACCCAGTACTTC	CASSYSGEGETQYF
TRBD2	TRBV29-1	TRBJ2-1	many	TGCAGCGTTTCTAGCGGGCCAAAGCAGTTCTTC	CSVSSGPKQFF
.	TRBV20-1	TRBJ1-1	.	TGCAGTTTGGTCAAAACCACTGAAGCTTTCTTT	CSLVKTTEAFF
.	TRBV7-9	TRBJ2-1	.	TGTGCCAGCAGCCCTTCGGGACATTGGTTGAATGAGCAGTTCTTC	CASSPSGHWLNEQFF
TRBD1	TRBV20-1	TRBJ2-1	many	TGCAGTGCTGCAACCACCGGGACAGGGCTCTACAATGAGCAGTTCTTC	CSAATTGTGLYNEQFF
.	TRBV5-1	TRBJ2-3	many	TGCGCCAGCACCCGGAGTCTGGACACAGATACGCAGTATTTT	CASTRSLDTDTQYF
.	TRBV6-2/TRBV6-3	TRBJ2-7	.	TGTGCCAGCAGTGATAGGTCTCACATTCTCTCCTACGAGCAGTACTTC	CASSDRSHILSYEQYF
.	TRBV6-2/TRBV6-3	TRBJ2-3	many	TGTGCCAGCAGTTACTCCCGCCTCCCCCCCACAGATACGCAGTATTTT	CASSYSRLPPTDTQYF
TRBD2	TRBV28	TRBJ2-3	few	TGTGCCAGCAGAGACATTAGCGGGATGGGTACAGGTACGCAGTATTTT	CASRDISGMGTGTQYF
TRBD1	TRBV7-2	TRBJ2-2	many	TGTGCCAGCAGCTACAGACCGACCGGGACAGGGAACACCGGGGAGCTGTTTTTT	CASSYRPTGTGNTGELFF
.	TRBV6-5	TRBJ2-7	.	TGTGCCAGCAGTTACTCCCGCCCTAGCGCGACGGGAAGTTCCTACGAGCAGTACTTC	CASSYSRPSATGSSYEQYF
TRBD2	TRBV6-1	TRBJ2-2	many	TGTGCCAGCAGTGAATCCGGGACTAGCGGGAAAATTTCGAACACCGGGGAGCTGTTTTTT	CASSESGTSGKISNTGELFF
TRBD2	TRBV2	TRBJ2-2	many	TGTGCCAGCAGTGACCTAGCGGGAAGCACCGGGGAGCTGTTTTTT	CASSDLAGSTGELFF
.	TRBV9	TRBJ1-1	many	TGTGCCAGCAGCGAATTAAAGTTGGGCACTGAAGCTTTCTTT	CASSELKLGTEAFF
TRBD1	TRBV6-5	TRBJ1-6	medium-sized	TGTGCCAGCAGTTACTCCGGGACAGGGAACTCCTATAATTCACCCCTCCACTTT	CASSYSGTGNSYNSPLHF
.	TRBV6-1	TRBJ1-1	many	TGTGCCAGCAGACCGAGACAGGAGGACACTGAAGCTTTCTTT	CASRPRQEDTEAFF
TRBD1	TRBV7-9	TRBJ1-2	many	TGTGCCAGCAGCTCACAGGGGGCGTTCTATGGCTACACCTTC	CASSSQGAFYGYTF
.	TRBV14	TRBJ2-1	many	TGTGCCAGCAGCCGCGGGAATGAGCAGTTCTTC	CASSRGNEQFF
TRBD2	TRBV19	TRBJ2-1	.	TGTGCCAGTATCCCGGGACTAGCGGAATTTCATTACAATGAGCAGTTCTTC	CASIPGLAEFHYNEQFF
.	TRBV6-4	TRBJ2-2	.	TGTGCCAGCAGTCCGGTTGCCTTCTCATACACCTGGGAGCTGTTTTTT	CASSPVAFSYTWELFF
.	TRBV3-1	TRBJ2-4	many	TGTGCCAGCAGCTACGACATTGCCAAAAACATTCAGTACTTC	CASSYDIAKNIQYF
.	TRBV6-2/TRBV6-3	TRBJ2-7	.	TGTGCCAGCAGAGACTCCCGGGTACAGTATTCTTCCGAGCAGTACTTC	CASRDSRVQYSSEQYF
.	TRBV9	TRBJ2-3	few	TGTGCCAGCAGCGTAGTGGGTGGTACTAGCACAGATACGCAGTATTTT	CASSVVGGTSTDTQYF
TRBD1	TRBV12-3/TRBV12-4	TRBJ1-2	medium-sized	TGTGCCAGCAGCAGACAGGGGCACTCCTATGGCTACACCTTC	CASSRQGHSYGYTF
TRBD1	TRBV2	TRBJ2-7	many	TGTGCCAGCAGCCCTCGCCGGGACAGGTACTACGAGCAGTACTTC	CASSPRRDRYYEQYF
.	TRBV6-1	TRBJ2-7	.	TGTGCCAGCAGTCCACAGGACGGGGGTGTCTCCTACGAGCAGTACTTC	CASSPQDGGVSYEQYF
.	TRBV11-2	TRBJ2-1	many	TGTGCCAGCAGTCAAGGGGCCTACTCTAGTGAGCAGTTCTTC	CASSQGAYSSEQFF
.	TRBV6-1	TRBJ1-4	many	TGTGCCAGCAGATTAAGCCAATCAACTAATGAAAAACTGTTTTTT	CASRLSQSTNEKLFF
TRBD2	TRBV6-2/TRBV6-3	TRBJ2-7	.	TGTGCCAGCAGATTACAAGCGGGAGCGTGGGATGAGCAGTACTTC	CASRLQAGAWDEQYF
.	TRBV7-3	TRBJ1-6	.	TGTGTCAGCAGCTCCACAGCCGGTTGGGGTTGGGAATCTTCACCCCTCCACTTT	CVSSSTAGWGWESSPLHF
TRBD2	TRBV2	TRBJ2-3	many	TGTGCCAGCAGGGGACCCCTAGCGGGGGTCACAGATACGCAGTATTTT	CASRGPLAGVTDTQYF
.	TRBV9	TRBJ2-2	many	TGTGCCAGCAGCGCCATGAACTTAGGAGGGTCCAGGGAGCTGTTTTTT	CASSAMNLGGSRELFF